This T cell receptor beta chain was sequenced during a study of T-cell reconstitution after alpha-beta-depleted transplantation in children. Study results and caveats: Day-60 TCRbeta diversity that was high in some patients was derived from surviving recipient T cells and thymic progenitors. Counts and diversity of T cells one year after transplant came mostly from newly produced T cells. Expanded graft clones, several hundred of them, were reportedly the source of alpha-beta T cells about two months after transplant.

Germline CDR1 and CDR2: SGHVS and FNYEAQ. V dropped 3 bases and J dropped 8 bases, with 23 bases sitting between them. This CDR3 has 17 residues. About this clonotype: Its antigen is unknown.

Preparation of the TCRbeta library was carried out with unique molecular identifiers. TCRdb analysed the PCR reads with MiXCR anew, one entry per CDR3 protein. The table has fewer than 550,000 distinct CDR3 sequences, more than 9.5% seen once. The sequence came from a female patient aged 2 to 10 who had a stem cell transplant for aplastic anemia, so the T cells may come from the graft donor. The sample was PBMCs, mostly from graft donor cells, taken 180 days after TCRalphabeta/CD19-depleted stem cell transplant. This sequence joins TRBV7-6 and TRBJ2-1; D is possibly TRBD1 or TRBD2 (7 bases each). The CDR3 protein is CASSFRPFASGTDEQFF. DNA for the CDR3: TGTGCCAGCAGCTTCCGTCCCTTTGCCAGCGGGACAGATGAGCAGTTCTTC.